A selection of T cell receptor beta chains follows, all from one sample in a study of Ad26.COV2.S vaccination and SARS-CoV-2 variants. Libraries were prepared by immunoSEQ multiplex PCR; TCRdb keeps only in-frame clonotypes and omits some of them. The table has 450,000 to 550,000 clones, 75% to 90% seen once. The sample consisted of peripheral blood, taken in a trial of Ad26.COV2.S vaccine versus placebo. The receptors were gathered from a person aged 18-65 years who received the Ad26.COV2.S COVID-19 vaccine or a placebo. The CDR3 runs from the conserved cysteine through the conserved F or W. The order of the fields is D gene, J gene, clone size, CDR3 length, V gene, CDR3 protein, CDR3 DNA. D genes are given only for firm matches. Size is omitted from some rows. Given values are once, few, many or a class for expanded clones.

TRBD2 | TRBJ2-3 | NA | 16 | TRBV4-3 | CASSPFLAGGQDTQYF | TGCGCCAGCAGCCCGTTTCTCGCGGGGGGCCAGGATACGCAGTATTTT
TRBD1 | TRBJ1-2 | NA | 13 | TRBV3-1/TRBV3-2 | CASSRDRRGLPTF | TGTGCCAGCAGCCGGGACAGGAGGGGACTCCCCACCTTC
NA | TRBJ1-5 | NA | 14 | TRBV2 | CASKERQGNQPQHF | TGTGCCAGCAAGGAACGGCAGGGCAATCAGCCCCAGCATTTT
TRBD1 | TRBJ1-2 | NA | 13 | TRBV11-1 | CASSLGGGDGYTF | TGTGCCAGCAGCTTAGGAGGGGGCGATGGCTACACCTTC
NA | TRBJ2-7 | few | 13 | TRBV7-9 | CASSSGRGDEQYF | TGTGCCAGCAGCTCGGGGAGAGGCGACGAGCAGTACTTC
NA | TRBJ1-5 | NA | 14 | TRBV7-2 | CASSYRPADQPQHF | TGTGCCAGCAGTTACAGACCGGCGGATCAGCCCCAGCATTTT
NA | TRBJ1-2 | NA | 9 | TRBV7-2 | CASSYGYTF | TGTGCCAGCAGTTATGGCTACACCTTC
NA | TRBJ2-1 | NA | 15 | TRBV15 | CATSGGGERRNEQFF | TGTGCCACCAGCGGAGGGGGGGAGCGTAGGAATGAGCAGTTCTTC
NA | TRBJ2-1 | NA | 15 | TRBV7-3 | CASSLSRENYNEQFF | TGTGCCAGCAGCCTGTCGAGGGAGAACTACAATGAGCAGTTCTTC
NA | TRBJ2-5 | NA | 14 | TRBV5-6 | CASSLRTRLETQYF | TGTGCCAGCAGCTTGAGGACCCGCCTGGAGACCCAGTACTTC
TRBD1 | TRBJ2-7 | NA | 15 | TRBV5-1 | CASSLGGTGVFGQYF | TGCGCCAGCAGCTTGGGAGGGACAGGGGTTTTCGGGCAGTACTTC
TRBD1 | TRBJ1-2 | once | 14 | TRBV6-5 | CASTRQGAFYGYTF | TGTGCCAGCACCCGACAGGGGGCTTTCTATGGCTACACCTTC
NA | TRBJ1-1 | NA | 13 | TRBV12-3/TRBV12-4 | CASSLNWFGQAFF | TGTGCCAGCAGTTTAAATTGGTTCGGGCAGGCTTTCTTT
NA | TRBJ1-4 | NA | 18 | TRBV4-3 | CASSRIQAPGAAGEKLFF | TGCGCCAGCAGCCGGATTCAGGCCCCCGGGGCAGCGGGCGAAAAACTGTTTTTT
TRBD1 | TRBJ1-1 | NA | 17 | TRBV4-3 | CASSQEIFQGADTEAFF | TGCGCCAGCAGCCAAGAAATCTTTCAGGGGGCTGACACTGAAGCTTTCTTT
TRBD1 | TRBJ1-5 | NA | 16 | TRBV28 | CASSTTGALSNQPQHF | TGTGCCAGCAGTACGACAGGGGCACTTAGCAATCAGCCCCAGCATTTT
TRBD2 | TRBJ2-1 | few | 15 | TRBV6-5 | CASSPRLAVYNEQFF | TGTGCCAGCAGTCCCCGGCTAGCGGTTTACAATGAGCAGTTCTTC
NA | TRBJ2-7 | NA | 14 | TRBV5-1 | CASSLSGTLYEQYF | TGCGCCAGCAGCTTGTCTGGCACCCTCTACGAGCAGTACTTC
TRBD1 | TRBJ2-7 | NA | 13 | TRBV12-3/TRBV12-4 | CASSTQGLHEQYF | TGTGCCAGCAGTACACAGGGGCTCCACGAGCAGTACTTC
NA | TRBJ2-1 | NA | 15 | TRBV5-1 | CASSGGTPTYNEQFF | TGCGCCAGCAGCGGCGGGACGCCGACCTACAATGAGCAGTTCTTC
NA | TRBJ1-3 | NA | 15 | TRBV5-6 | CASSRGAGSGNTIYF | TGTGCCAGCAGCCGAGGGGCCGGCTCTGGAAACACCATATATTTT
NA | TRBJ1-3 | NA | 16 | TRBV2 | CASSEAWTISGNTIYF | TGTGCCAGCAGTGAAGCATGGACAATCTCTGGAAACACCATATATTTT
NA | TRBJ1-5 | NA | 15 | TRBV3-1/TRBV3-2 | CASSQGDGGAQPQHF | TGTGCCAGCAGCCAAGGTGACGGGGGGGCTCAGCCCCAGCATTTT
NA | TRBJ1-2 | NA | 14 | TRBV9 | CASSVDGWGYGYTF | TGTGCCAGCAGCGTAGATGGCTGGGGCTATGGCTACACCTTC
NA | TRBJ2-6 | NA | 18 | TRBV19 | CASRRGEGADSGANVLTF | TGTGCCAGTAGGAGGGGGGAGGGCGCAGACTCTGGGGCCAACGTCCTGACTTTC
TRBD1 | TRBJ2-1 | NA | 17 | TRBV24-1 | CATSDLGTGRENNEQFF | TGTGCCACCAGTGATTTGGGGACAGGGAGGGAAAACAATGAGCAGTTCTTC
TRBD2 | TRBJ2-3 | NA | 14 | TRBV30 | CAWDLAGGGDTQYF | TGTGCCTGGGACTTAGCGGGGGGAGGGGATACGCAGTATTTT
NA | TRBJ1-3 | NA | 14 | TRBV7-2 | CASSSHSTQNTIYF | TGTGCCAGCAGCTCCCATAGCACACAAAACACCATATATTTT
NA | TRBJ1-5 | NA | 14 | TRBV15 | CATSREPGNQPQHF | TGTGCCACCAGCAGAGAACCGGGCAATCAGCCCCAGCATTTT
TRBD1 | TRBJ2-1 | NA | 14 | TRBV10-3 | CASRNRGTDNEQFF | TGTGCTTCCCGAAACAGGGGAACGGACAATGAGCAGTTCTTC
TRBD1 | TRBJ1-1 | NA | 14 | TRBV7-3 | CASRLTGGRTEAFF | TGTGCCAGCAGATTGACAGGGGGCAGGACTGAAGCTTTCTTT
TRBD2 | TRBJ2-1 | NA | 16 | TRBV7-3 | CASSLQTSGFYNEQFF | TGTGCCAGCAGCCTCCAGACTAGCGGATTTTACAATGAGCAGTTCTTC
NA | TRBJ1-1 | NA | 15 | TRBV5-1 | CASSTQHGQNTEAFF | TGCGCCAGCAGCACTCAACACGGGCAGAACACTGAAGCTTTCTTT
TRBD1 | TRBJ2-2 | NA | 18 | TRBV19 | CASLTGTERVENTGELFF | TGTGCCAGCCTAACCGGGACAGAAAGAGTCGAGAACACCGGGGAGCTGTTTTTT
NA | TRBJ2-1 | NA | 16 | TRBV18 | CASSPQGASGNNEQFF | TGTGCCAGCTCACCACAGGGGGCTAGCGGCAACAATGAGCAGTTCTTC
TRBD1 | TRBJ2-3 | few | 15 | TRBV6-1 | CASSEIGQGADTQYF | TGTGCCAGCAGTGAAATAGGACAGGGAGCAGATACGCAGTATTTT
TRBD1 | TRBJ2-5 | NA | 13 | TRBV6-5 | CASTAGQGATQYF | TGTGCCAGCACCGCGGGACAGGGGGCGACCCAGTACTTC
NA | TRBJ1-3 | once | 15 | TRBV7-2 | CASSLNPVSGNTIYF | TGTGCCAGCAGCTTAAACCCGGTATCTGGAAACACCATATATTTT
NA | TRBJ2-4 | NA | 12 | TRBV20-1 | CSASRAKNIQYF | TGCAGTGCTAGTCGTGCCAAAAACATTCAGTACTTC
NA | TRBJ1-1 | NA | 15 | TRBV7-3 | CASSLIGGVGTEAFF | TGTGCCAGCAGCTTAATTGGGGGTGTGGGCACTGAAGCTTTCTTT
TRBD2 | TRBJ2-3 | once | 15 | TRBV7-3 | CASSFRTSGLDTQYF | TGTGCCAGCAGCTTTCGGACTAGCGGTTTAGATACGCAGTATTTT
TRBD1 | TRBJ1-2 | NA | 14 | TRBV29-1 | CSVNRGRANYGYTF | TGCAGCGTCAACAGGGGCCGCGCAAACTATGGCTACACCTTC
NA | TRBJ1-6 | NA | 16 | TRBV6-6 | CASSLSGHNHNSPLHF | TGTGCCAGCAGCCTCTCGGGACATAATCATAATTCACCCCTCCACTTT